These T cell receptor beta chains were read from a single sample in a study of T cells in localized non-small cell lung cancer. Repertoires were generated with immunoSEQ multiplex PCR, while TCRdb's copy carries only in-frame clones and drops some. Here the sample spans around 130,000 clones, roughly 90% being singletons. Sequencing was performed on peripheral blood, taken before any cancer treatment. These receptors came from an older female donor with stage I lung adenocarcinoma. CDR3s include the opening cysteine and the closing phenylalanine or tryptophan. D genes are given only for firm matches. Only part of the rows carry a size: once, few, many, or a class if the clone is expanded.

v_call	j_call	d_call	clone_size	cdr3_nt	cdr3_aa
TRBV5-1	TRBJ2-1	-	-	TGCGCCAGCAGCTTGGCCTCGCGGACAACCTACAATGAGCAGTTCTTC	CASSLASRTTYNEQFF
TRBV6-1	TRBJ1-2	-	-	TGTGCCAGCAGTGAAGAAGCGGTGAACTATGGCTACACCTTC	CASSEEAVNYGYTF
TRBV2	TRBJ2-7	-	-	TGTGCCAGCAGTGAAGTGGGGACCCACACAGGCGAGCAGTACTTC	CASSEVGTHTGEQYF
TRBV2	TRBJ1-2	-	-	TGTGCCAGCAATAAAAGGGTCTATGGCTACACCTTC	CASNKRVYGYTF
TRBV28	TRBJ1-2	-	-	TGTGCCAGCCTCGGGGGACCCCGAGTGTCCGGCTACACCTTC	CASLGGPRVSGYTF
TRBV19	TRBJ2-1	-	-	TGTGCCACTACGGACAAGGGGTCCTACAATGAGCAGTTCTTC	CATTDKGSYNEQFF
TRBV20-1	TRBJ1-3	-	-	TGCAGTGCTAGAGGAGGAAACACCATATATTTT	CSARGGNTIYF
TRBV6-1	TRBJ2-7	-	-	TGTGCCAGCAGTGAAGCGATTGGGGGCGCCTCCTACGAGCAGTACTTC	CASSEAIGGASYEQYF
TRBV7-9	TRBJ2-7	-	-	TGTGCCAGCAGCCCAGAGGGTTGGGACCTATGGCTCTACGAGCAGTACTTC	CASSPEGWDLWLYEQYF
TRBV28	TRBJ1-4	-	-	TGTGCCAGCAGTCCTCTGGGCACTCGCGCAACTAATGAAAAACTGTTTTTT	CASSPLGTRATNEKLFF
TRBV10-3	TRBJ2-1	-	-	TGTGCCATCAGTTCCAAAGCGGAGGGCGTCTACAATGAGCAGTTCTTC	CAISSKAEGVYNEQFF
TRBV10-3	TRBJ2-1	TRBD1	-	TGTGCCATTAAGGGGACAGCAGCCTACAATGAGCAGTTCTTC	CAIKGTAAYNEQFF
TRBV7-2	TRBJ2-1	TRBD2	few	TGTGCCAGCAGCTCCCGAGCGGGAGGGAGGATCAGCTCCTACAATGAGCAGTTCTTC	CASSSRAGGRISSYNEQFF
TRBV20-1	TRBJ2-7	-	-	TGCAGTGCTAGACCGGGCTACGAGCAGTACTTC	CSARPGYEQYF
TRBV29-1	TRBJ2-7	TRBD1	-	TGCAGCGTCATGGAGGGGACAGGCCTATACGAGCAGTACTTC	CSVMEGTGLYEQYF
TRBV7-2	TRBJ1-5	-	-	TGTGCCAGCAGCAGAGGCTTAAATCAGCCCCAGCATTTT	CASSRGLNQPQHF
TRBV2	TRBJ2-3	-	-	TGTGCCAGCAGTATGTACCTCCAGGATACGCAGTATTTT	CASSMYLQDTQYF
TRBV19	TRBJ1-2	-	-	TGTGCCAGTAGTATAGTAACCTCCTGGTATGGCTACACCTTC	CASSIVTSWYGYTF
TRBV7-2	TRBJ2-5	-	-	TGTGCCAGCAGCGAGCAACTCGGAGAGAAGACCCAGTACTTC	CASSEQLGEKTQYF
TRBV10-3	TRBJ2-3	TRBD2	-	TGTGCCATCAGTCAGACTAGCGGGAACACAGATACGCAGTATTTT	CAISQTSGNTDTQYF
TRBV7-8	TRBJ2-3	TRBD2	-	TGTGCCAGCAGCTTAGTTTGGGACGGGGGGACAGATACGCAGTATTTT	CASSLVWDGGTDTQYF
TRBV28	TRBJ1-5	TRBD1	-	TGTGCCAGCAGGGCGACAGGGATGACAGGTCAGCCCCAGCATTTT	CASRATGMTGQPQHF
TRBV2	TRBJ2-5	TRBD1	-	TGTGCCAGCAGTGACAGGGGGCCCGGAGAGACCCAGTACTTC	CASSDRGPGETQYF
TRBV7-3	TRBJ2-6	-	-	TGTGCCAGCAGCTTACACAAGTCTGGGGCCAACGTCCTGACTTTC	CASSLHKSGANVLTF
TRBV6-5	TRBJ2-5	TRBD2	-	TGTGCCAGCAACCCTAGCGGGAGGGAGACCCAGTACTTC	CASNPSGRETQYF
TRBV11-2	TRBJ1-1	-	-	TGTGCCAGCAGCTTTCTTCAGGGTTTCACTGAAGCTTTCTTT	CASSFLQGFTEAFF
TRBV6-6	TRBJ1-1	-	-	TGTGCCAGCAGTTACACCAGACAGGCGCCCAACACTGAAGCTTTCTTT	CASSYTRQAPNTEAFF
TRBV5-4	TRBJ2-3	-	-	TGTGCCAGCAGCCGACGCACAGATACGCAGTATTTT	CASSRRTDTQYF
TRBV28	TRBJ2-7	-	-	TGTGCCAGCAGTTTCTGGGCTAGCAGAACTCACTACGAGCAGTACTTC	CASSFWASRTHYEQYF
TRBV7-9	TRBJ2-3	-	-	TGTGCCAGCAGCTTAGTTATGGGTAAGGCGGATGGTACGCAGTATTTT	CASSLVMGKADGTQYF
TRBV19	TRBJ2-4	TRBD1	-	TGTGCCAGTAGCCCAGGGGGCGTTTCTGGTCGGGCCAAAAACATTCAGTACTTC	CASSPGGVSGRAKNIQYF
TRBV5-5	TRBJ1-1	-	-	TGTGCCAGCAGCTTGGAGGGGAACACTGAAGCTTTCTTT	CASSLEGNTEAFF
TRBV6-1	TRBJ1-2	TRBD1	once	TGTGCCAGCAGTGCCCAGACAGGGACAGATGGCTACACCTTC	CASSAQTGTDGYTF
TRBV19	TRBJ1-1	-	few	TGTGCCAGTAGTGGAGCTCGGGGCACTGAAGCTTTCTTT	CASSGARGTEAFF